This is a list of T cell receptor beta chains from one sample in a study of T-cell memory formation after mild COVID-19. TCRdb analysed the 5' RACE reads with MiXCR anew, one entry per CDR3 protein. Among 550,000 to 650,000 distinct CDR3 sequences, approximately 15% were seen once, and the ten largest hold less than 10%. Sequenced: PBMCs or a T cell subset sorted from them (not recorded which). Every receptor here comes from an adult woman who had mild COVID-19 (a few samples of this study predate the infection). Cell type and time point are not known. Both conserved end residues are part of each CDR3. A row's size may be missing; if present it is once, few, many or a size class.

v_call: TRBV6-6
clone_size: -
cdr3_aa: CASSYPGQDTEAFF

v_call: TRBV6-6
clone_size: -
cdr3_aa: CASSYGGGPNEQFF

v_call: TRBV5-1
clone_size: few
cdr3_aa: CASSPGLAEQETQYF

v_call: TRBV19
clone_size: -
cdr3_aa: CASSILLAGGPAGELFF

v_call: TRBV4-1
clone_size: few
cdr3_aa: CASSQFGPRGPLNTEAFF

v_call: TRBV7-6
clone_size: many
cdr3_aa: CASSLESGGIYEQYF

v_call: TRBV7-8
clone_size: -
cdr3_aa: CASSPSGGGSNQPQHF

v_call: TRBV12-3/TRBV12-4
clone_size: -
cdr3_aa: CASSYEVGNIQYF

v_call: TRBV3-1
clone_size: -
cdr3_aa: CASSHTGGIQPQHF

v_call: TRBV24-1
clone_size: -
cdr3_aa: CATSDRALGGEGDEQFF

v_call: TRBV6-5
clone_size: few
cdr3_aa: CASSWGQGRWKEKLFF

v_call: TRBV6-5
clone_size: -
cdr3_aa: CASSYSAVDLNSPLHF